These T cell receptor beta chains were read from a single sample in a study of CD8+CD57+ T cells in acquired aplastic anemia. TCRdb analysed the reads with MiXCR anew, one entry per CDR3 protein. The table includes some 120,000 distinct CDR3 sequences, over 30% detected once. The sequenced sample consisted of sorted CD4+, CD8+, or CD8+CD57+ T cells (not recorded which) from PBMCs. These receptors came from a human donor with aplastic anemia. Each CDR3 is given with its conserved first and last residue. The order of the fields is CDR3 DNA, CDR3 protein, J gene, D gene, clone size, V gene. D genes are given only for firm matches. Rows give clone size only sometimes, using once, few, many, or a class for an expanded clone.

TGCAGTGCTAAAGGGGGACAGTTCTTTTACGAGCAGTACTTC	CSAKGGQFFYEQYF	TRBJ2-7	TRBD1	.	TRBV20-1
TGCGCCAGCAGCCGTGGACAGGTGAACACTGAAGCTTTCTTT	CASSRGQVNTEAFF	TRBJ1-1	TRBD1	many	TRBV4-1
TGCAGTGCTGTAGCTAAGGGACTCACCGGGGAGCTGTTTTTT	CSAVAKGLTGELFF	TRBJ2-2	.	many	TRBV20-1
TGTGCCAGCTGTACAGGGCCTCCAGGGGAGCTGTTTTTT	CASCTGPPGELFF	TRBJ2-2	.	.	TRBV2
TGTGCCAGCTCACACAACGGGGCGAGAAATGAAAAACTGTTTTTT	CASSHNGARNEKLFF	TRBJ1-4	.	few	TRBV18
TGCAGTGCCCTTGTATGGACTAGCGGAATCTACGAGCAGTACTTC	CSALVWTSGIYEQYF	TRBJ2-7	TRBD2	.	TRBV20-1
TGTGCCACTCGGGACAGGGTAAATGGCGGGGAGCTGTTTTTT	CATRDRVNGGELFF	TRBJ2-2	TRBD1	few	TRBV6-1
TGTGCCAGCAGTGAACGCCAGTTCAATGAAAAACTGTTTTTT	CASSERQFNEKLFF	TRBJ1-4	.	.	TRBV2
TGTGCCAGTAGGTCCGGGACAGGGGCCTACGAGCAGTACTTC	CASRSGTGAYEQYF	TRBJ2-7	TRBD1	.	TRBV19
TGCAGTGCTAGAGACTACGGGCCCTACCAAGATAATGAAAAACTGTTTTTT	CSARDYGPYQDNEKLFF	TRBJ1-4	.	many	TRBV20-1
TGTGCCTGGAGTGTAGGAGGGGATTTTGAAGCTTTCTTT	CAWSVGGDFEAFF	TRBJ1-1	.	many	TRBV30
TGTGCCAGCAGCTTGCCTGACAGGGGCAATGGCTACACCTTC	CASSLPDRGNGYTF	TRBJ1-2	TRBD1	.	TRBV7-2
TGTGCCAGCAGATTCAGGGGAGGGGAAAAACTGTTTTTT	CASRFRGGEKLFF	TRBJ1-4	.	.	TRBV27
TGTGCCAGTAGTGCCGACATGACAGGGTTAGGGGAGACCCAGTACTTC	CASSADMTGLGETQYF	TRBJ2-5	TRBD1	few	TRBV19
TGCAGTGCTAGGTCAACGGACAGGGCTTGGGCAGATACGCAGTATTTT	CSARSTDRAWADTQYF	TRBJ2-3	TRBD1	many	TRBV20-1
TGCAGTGCTAGAGGAGCGGGTACCGGGGAGCTGTTTTTT	CSARGAGTGELFF	TRBJ2-2	.	few	TRBV20-1
TGCAGCGTAGGACGGCCAACTAGCACAGATACGCAGTATTTT	CSVGRPTSTDTQYF	TRBJ2-3	.	.	TRBV29-1
TGTGCCAGCAGCTCTAGGCGGACAGGGTCTAATTCACCCCTCCACTTT	CASSSRRTGSNSPLHF	TRBJ1-6	TRBD1	many	TRBV11-2
TGCAGTGCTAGAATCCCCAATACGGGCGAGCAGTACTTC	CSARIPNTGEQYF	TRBJ2-7	.	many	TRBV20-1
TGTGCCAGCAGTGAACGTCGCTTTATCACCTTC	CASSERRFITF	TRBJ1-2	.	once	TRBV2
TGTGCCAGCAGATTGGAGGGGCGCTTTGTGACTGAAGCTTTCTTT	CASRLEGRFVTEAFF	TRBJ1-1	.	.	TRBV2
TGTGCCAGCAGAGAACGGGGGGCTGGCACAGATACGCAGTATTTT	CASRERGAGTDTQYF	TRBJ2-3	.	.	TRBV6-1
TGCGCCAGCAGGGACAACAACAGGGGAACAGACTATGGCTACACCTTC	CASRDNNRGTDYGYTF	TRBJ1-2	TRBD1	.	TRBV10-2
TGCAGTGCTAGTCGGACTAGCGGGGGGGCCTACAATGAGCAGTTCTTC	CSASRTSGGAYNEQFF	TRBJ2-1	TRBD2	.	TRBV20-1